Following are 8 T cell receptor beta chains from one sample sequenced in a study of T cell responses to AZD1222 COVID-19 vaccine. The data were produced by immunoSEQ multiplex PCR, yet TCRdb's version contains in-frame clones alone and is incomplete. This repertoire shows around 99,000 clones, over 75% found once; its top ten account for roughly 4.4%. Sequences were derived from peripheral blood, sampled 28 days after the second AZD1222 dose. These receptors were obtained from an adult who received the AZD1222 COVID-19 vaccine.

This clone was detected only a few times. This chain joins TRBV2 and TRBJ2-7, with a possible D match to TRBD2 (5 bases). Germline V gene lookup returns CDR1 SNHLY and CDR2 FYNNEI. CDR3 length: 11 residues. V dropped 4 bases and J dropped 4 bases, with 5 bases sitting between them. The CDR3 DNA reads TGTGCCAGCAGTGCGGGGTACGAGCAGTACTTC. This encodes CASSAGYEQYF.

By frequency in the sample, this clone is medium-sized. V and J are TRBV7-8 and TRBJ2-2; TRBD2 matches at 7 bases. Germline V lookup: CDR1 SGHVS, CDR2 FQNEAQ. V was pared by 1 base and J by 4 bases, with 6 bases of the junction left unmatched. This CDR3 is 16 amino acids long. CDR3: CASSLVVGGSTGELFF. The CDR3 nucleotides are TGTGCCAGCAGCTTAGTGGTGGGAGGGAGCACCGGGGAGCTGTTTTTT.

The gene calls are TRBV7-2 and TRBJ1-3; D uncertain. Germline-derived CDR1 and CDR2 are SGHTA and FQGNSA. Trimming took off 3 bases at V and 4 bases at J, with 10 bases between the two ends. The CDR3 spans 14 residues. The CDR3 sequence is CASSLRQEGNTIYF. CDR3 sequence (DNA): TGTGCCAGCAGCTTGCGGCAGGAGGGAAACACCATATATTTT.

V is TRBV24-1 and J is TRBJ2-5; TRBD2 is a possible D gene (5 bases). V shed 4 bases and J shed 5 bases, with 13 bases lying between them. Germline lookup yields CDR1 KGHDR and CDR2 SFDVKD. The CDR3 covers 14 residues. The DNA of the CDR3 is TGTGCCACCAGTGAAGGAGGCCCCGGGGAGACCCAGTACTTC. Translating it yields CATSEGGPGETQYF.

The chain uses TRBV10-3 and TRBJ2-1, with no clear D. The V gene lost 3 bases and the J gene lost 5 bases, with 8 bases spanning the gap. The CDR3 runs to 13 residues. CDR1 ENHRY and CDR2 SYGVKD come from the germline V gene. CDR3 coding DNA: TGTGCCATCAGTGACGCTGGGAACAATGAGCAGTTCTTC. Translating it yields CAISDAGNNEQFF.

The DNA of the CDR3 is TGTGCCAGCAGCTTAACCGGGACTAGCCCCACAGATACGCAGTATTTT. Amino acids: CASSLTGTSPTDTQYF. The chain is built from TRBV7-2 and TRBJ2-3, with 9 bases fitting TRBD2. The CDR3 spans 16 residues. The germline V gene encodes CDR1 SGHTA and CDR2 FQGNSA. The junction had 5 bases not matched to a gene; V was cut back by 2 bases and J by 2 bases.

This clone was detected a few times. This chain connects TRBV6-5 to TRBJ2-1; 9 bases agree with TRBD2. The CDR3 totals 15 residues. The V segment lost 3 bases and the J segment 6 bases; nucleotides outside the gene matches: 6. Germline assignment: CDR1 MNHEY and CDR2 SVGAGI. CDR3 sequence (DNA): TGTGCCAGCAGTTATGGCGGGGGGGCCTCCAATGAGCAGTTCTTC. Translating gives CASSYGGGASNEQFF.

J is TRBJ2-7 and V is TRBV27; D not resolved. There are 14 residues in the CDR3. Germline lookup yields CDR1 MNHEY and CDR2 SMNVEV (reference sequence). Deletions cut 0 bases from V and 1 base from J, with 7 bases between. The CDR3 loop is CASSLSVDSYEQYF. The CDR3 nucleotides are TGTGCCAGCAGTTTATCAGTAGATTCCTACGAGCAGTACTTC.